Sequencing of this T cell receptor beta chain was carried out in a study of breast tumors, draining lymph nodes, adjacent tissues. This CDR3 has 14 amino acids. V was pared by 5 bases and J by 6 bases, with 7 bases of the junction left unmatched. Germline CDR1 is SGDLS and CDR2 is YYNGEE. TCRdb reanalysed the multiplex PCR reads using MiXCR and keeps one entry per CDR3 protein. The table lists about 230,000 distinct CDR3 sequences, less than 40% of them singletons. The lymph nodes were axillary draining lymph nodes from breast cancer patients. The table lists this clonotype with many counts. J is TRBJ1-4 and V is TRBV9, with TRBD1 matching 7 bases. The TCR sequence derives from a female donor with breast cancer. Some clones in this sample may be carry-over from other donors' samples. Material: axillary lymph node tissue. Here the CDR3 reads CASSPQGGHEKLFF. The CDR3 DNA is TGTGCCAGCAGTCCCCAGGGGGGTCATGAAAAACTGTTTTTT.